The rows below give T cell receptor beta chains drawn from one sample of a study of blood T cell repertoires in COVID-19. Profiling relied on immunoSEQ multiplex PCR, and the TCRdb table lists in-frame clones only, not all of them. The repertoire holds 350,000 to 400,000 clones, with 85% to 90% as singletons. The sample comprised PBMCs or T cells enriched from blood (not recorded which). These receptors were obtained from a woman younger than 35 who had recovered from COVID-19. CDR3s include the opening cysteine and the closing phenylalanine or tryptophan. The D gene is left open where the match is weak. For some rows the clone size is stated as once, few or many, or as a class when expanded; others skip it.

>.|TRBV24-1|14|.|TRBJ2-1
CATRGHEVKNEQFF
TGTGCCACCAGGGGCCACGAAGTAAAGAATGAGCAGTTCTTC
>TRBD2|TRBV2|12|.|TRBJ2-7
CARGGPDYEQYF
TGTGCCCGCGGGGGACCGGACTACGAGCAGTACTTC
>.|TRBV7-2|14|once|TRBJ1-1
CASSLGSGNTEAFF
TGTGCCAGCAGCTTAGGCAGCGGCAACACTGAAGCTTTCTTT
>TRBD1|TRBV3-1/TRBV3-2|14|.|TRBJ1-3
CASSHGQGRNTIYF
TGTGCCAGCAGCCACGGACAGGGTAGAAACACCATATATTTT
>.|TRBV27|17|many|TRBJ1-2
CASRSNHGERPNYGYTF
TGTGCCAGCAGATCGAATCATGGGGAGCGACCCAACTATGGCTACACCTTC
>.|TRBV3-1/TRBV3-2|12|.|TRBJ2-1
CASSLRYNEQFF
TGTGCCAGCAGTCTTCGCTACAATGAGCAGTTCTTC
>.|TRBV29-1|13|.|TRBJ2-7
CSAGGTGRYEQYF
TGCAGTGCGGGGGGGACAGGCCGCTACGAGCAGTACTTC
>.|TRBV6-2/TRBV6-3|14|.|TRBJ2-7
CASSYAGPSYEQYF
TGTGCCAGCAGTTACGCGGGGCCTTCCTACGAGCAGTACTTC
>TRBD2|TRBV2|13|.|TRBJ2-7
CASSWTSGYEQYF
TGTGCCAGCAGTTGGACTAGCGGCTACGAGCAGTACTTC
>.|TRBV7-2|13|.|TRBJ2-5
CASSLVSGETQYF
TGTGCCAGCAGCTTAGTTTCGGGGGAGACCCAGTACTTC
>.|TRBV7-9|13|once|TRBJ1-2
CASSFHREDGYTF
TGTGCCAGCAGCTTCCACAGGGAAGACGGCTACACCTTC
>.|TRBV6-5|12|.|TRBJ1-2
CASSYVGYGYTF
TGTGCCAGCAGTTACGTGGGCTACGGCTACACCTTC
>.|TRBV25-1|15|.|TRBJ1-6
CASSEYGSGYSPLHF
TGTGCCAGCAGTGAATATGGGTCAGGGTATTCACCCCTCCACTTT
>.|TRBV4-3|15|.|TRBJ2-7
CASSQDRVGSYEQYF
TGCGCCAGCAGCCAAGACAGGGTAGGGTCCTACGAGCAGTACTTC
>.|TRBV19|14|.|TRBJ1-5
CASSIERENQPQHF
TGTGCCAGTAGTATAGAGAGGGAGAATCAGCCCCAGCATTTT
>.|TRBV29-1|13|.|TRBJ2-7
CSVWTGGTGEQYF
TGCAGCGTTTGGACAGGAGGGACGGGCGAGCAGTACTTC
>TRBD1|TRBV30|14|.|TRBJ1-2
CAWIASGGGYGYTF
TGTGCCTGGATTGCATCAGGGGGTGGCTATGGCTACACCTTC
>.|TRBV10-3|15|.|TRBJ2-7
CAISEWAQVHYEQYF
TGTGCCATCAGTGAGTGGGCACAGGTACACTACGAGCAGTACTTC
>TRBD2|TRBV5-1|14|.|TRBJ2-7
CASSLADGRNEQYF
TGCGCCAGCAGCTTAGCGGACGGGAGGAACGAGCAGTACTTC
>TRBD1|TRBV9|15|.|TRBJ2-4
CASSVESGGKNIQYF
TGTGCCAGCAGCGTAGAATCAGGGGGCAAGAACATTCAGTACTTC
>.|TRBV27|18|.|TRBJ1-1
CASSLFGPRRAGSTEAFF
TGTGCCAGCAGTTTATTCGGCCCCCGCAGGGCAGGTAGCACTGAAGCTTTCTTT
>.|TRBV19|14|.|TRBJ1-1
CASSTQTVGTEAFF
TGTGCCAGTAGTACCCAGACAGTAGGCACTGAAGCTTTCTTT
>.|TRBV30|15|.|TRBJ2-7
CAWSVAPAGPYEQYF
TGTGCCTGGAGTGTTGCCCCGGCGGGCCCCTACGAGCAGTACTTC
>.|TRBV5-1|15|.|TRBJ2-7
CASSLVAGALYEQYF
TGCGCCAGCAGCTTGGTGGCAGGGGCCCTCTACGAGCAGTACTTC
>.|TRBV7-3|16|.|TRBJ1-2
CASSLKDRSTNYGYTF
TGTGCCAGCAGCTTAAAGGACAGAAGCACTAACTATGGCTACACCTTC
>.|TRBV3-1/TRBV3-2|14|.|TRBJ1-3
CASSLGPSGNTIYF
TGTGCCAGCAGCCTTGGGCCCTCTGGAAACACCATATATTTT
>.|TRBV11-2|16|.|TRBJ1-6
CASSSHYRVGNSPLHF
TGTGCCAGCAGCTCCCATTACAGGGTTGGTAATTCACCCCTCCACTTT
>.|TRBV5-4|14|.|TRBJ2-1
CASRRAPSVNEQFF
TGTGCCAGCAGGAGGGCCCCATCGGTCAATGAGCAGTTCTTC
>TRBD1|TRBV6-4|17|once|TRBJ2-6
CASSNRGEVSGANVLTF
TGTGCCAGCAGTAACAGGGGAGAGGTCTCTGGGGCCAACGTCCTGACTTTC
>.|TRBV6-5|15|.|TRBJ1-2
CASTSIGGVVRGYTF
TGTGCCAGCACCTCCATCGGGGGGGTAGTTAGGGGCTACACCTTC
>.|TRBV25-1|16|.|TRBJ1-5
CASSESGRGSNQPQHF
TGTGCCAGCAGTGAATCAGGGAGGGGTAGCAATCAGCCCCAGCATTTT
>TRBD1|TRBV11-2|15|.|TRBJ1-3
CASSLEGTAGNTIYF
TGTGCCAGCAGCTTAGAAGGGACAGCAGGAAACACCATATATTTT
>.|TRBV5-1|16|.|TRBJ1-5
CASSLGPRGSGQPQHF
TGCGCCAGCAGCTTGGGGCCTAGGGGGTCAGGACAGCCCCAGCATTTT
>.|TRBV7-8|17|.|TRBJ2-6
CASSLATIQTGANVLTF
TGTGCCAGCAGCTTAGCAACAATACAGACTGGGGCCAACGTCCTGACTTTC
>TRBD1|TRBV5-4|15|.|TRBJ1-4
CASSPTTGGDEKLFF
TGTGCCAGCAGTCCCACGACAGGGGGCGATGAAAAACTGTTTTTT
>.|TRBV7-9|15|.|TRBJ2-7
CASSSLADSSYEQYF
TGTGCCAGCAGCTCCCTTGCCGACAGCTCCTACGAGCAGTACTTC
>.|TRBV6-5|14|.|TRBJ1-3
CASSYSSGRDTIYF
TGTGCCAGCAGTTACTCGTCCGGGCGGGACACCATATATTTT
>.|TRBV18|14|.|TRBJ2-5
CASSWGTDQETQYF
TGTGCCAGCTCTTGGGGCACCGACCAAGAGACCCAGTACTTC
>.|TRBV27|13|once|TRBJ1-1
CASRTWTDTEAFF
TGTGCCAGCAGGACGTGGACAGACACTGAAGCTTTCTTT
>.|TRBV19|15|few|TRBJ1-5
CASRRGLSSNQPQHF
TGTGCCAGTAGGAGAGGACTGAGTAGCAATCAGCCCCAGCATTTT
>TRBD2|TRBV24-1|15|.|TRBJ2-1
CATSEGLAGGNEQFF
TGTGCCACCAGTGAGGGACTAGCGGGTGGCAATGAGCAGTTCTTC
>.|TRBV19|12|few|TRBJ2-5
CASSVREETQYF
TGTGCCAGTAGTGTCCGAGAGGAGACCCAGTACTTC